This T cell receptor beta chain was obtained from a study of cytotoxic CD8 clonotypes in ibrutinib-treated CLL. Study-wide background: The patients, under 13 relapsed/refractory and more than 14 treatment-naive, included around 17 who were IGHV unmutated. The response samples were taken once patients had been treated for a median of about 12 months, range 6 to 36. Study-level findings and limits: Clonality, elevated at ibrutinib response, dropped back toward baseline at progression.

As regards this clone: Its antigen is unknown. Other DNA sequences in the same sample also yield this CDR3.

Measured with immunoSEQ multiplex PCR; TCRdb has only the in-frame clones, and not every one. Found here are 110,000 to 150,000 clones, roughly 80% of them singletons; the top ten hold around a quarter. V lost 0 bases and J lost 1, with 8 bases in between. Germline V gives CDR1 SGDLS, CDR2 YYNGEE. This CDR3 contains 14 residues. Sequences were derived from PBMCs, sampled after 12 months of ibrutinib treatment. This clonotype was sampled from a human donor with chronic lymphocytic leukemia. The V and J genes are TRBV9 and TRBJ2-7; D tentatively fits TRBD1 or TRBD2 (5 bases each). Here the CDR3 DNA reads TGTGCCAGCAGCGTAGCGGGGCAGTCCTACGAGCAGTACTTC. It is translated as CASSVAGQSYEQYF.